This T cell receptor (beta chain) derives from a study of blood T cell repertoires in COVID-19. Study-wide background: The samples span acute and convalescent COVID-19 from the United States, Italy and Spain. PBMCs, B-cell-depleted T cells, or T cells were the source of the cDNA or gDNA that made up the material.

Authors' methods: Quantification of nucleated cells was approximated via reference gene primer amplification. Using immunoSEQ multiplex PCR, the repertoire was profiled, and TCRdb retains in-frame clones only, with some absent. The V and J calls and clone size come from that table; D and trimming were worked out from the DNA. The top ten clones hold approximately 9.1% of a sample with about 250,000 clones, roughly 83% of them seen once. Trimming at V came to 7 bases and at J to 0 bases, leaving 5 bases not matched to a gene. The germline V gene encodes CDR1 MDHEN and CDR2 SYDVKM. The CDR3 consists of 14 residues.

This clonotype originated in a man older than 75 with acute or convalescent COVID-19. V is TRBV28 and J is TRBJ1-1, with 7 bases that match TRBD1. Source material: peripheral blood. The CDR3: CASTRTGVNTEAFF. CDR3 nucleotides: TGTGCCAGCACCAGAACAGGGGTGAACACTGAAGCTTTCTTT. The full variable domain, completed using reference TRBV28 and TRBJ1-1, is DVKVTQSSRYLVKRTGEKVFLECVQDMDHENMFWYRQDPGLGLRLIYFSYDVKMKEKGDIPEGYSVSREKKERFSLILESASTNQTSMYLCASTRTGVNTEAFFGQGTRLTVV.